The T cell receptor beta chain under discussion was sequenced for a study of identical twins. cDNA molecules carried unique molecular identifiers, and template switching added a universal primer site. TCRdb re-called the 5' RACE reads with MiXCR, one entry per CDR3 protein. The sample consists of just under 650,000 distinct CDR3 sequences, roughly 6.6% of them appearing once. Looked up from germline, CDR1 is MNHNS and CDR2 is SASEGT. This CDR3 region has 15 residues. V gave up 6 bases and J gave up 5 bases; unmatched junction bases: 10. The same specimen was also included in a second study, on yellow fever vaccine responses in identical twins. From that paper: Twins showed a vaccine T cell response that reportedly seemed partly convergent, partly personalized.

The receptor comes from a woman between 18 and 29 years old in good health. Sequenced input: PBMCs. The chain links TRBV6-1 to TRBJ2-1; 7 bases match TRBD1. CDR3 nucleotide sequence: TGTGCCAGCAGCCGCGACAGGGTCGGGAACAATGAGCAGTTCTTC. This sequence encodes CASSRDRVGNNEQFF.